This T cell receptor (beta chain) originates from a study of beta chain features in type 1 diabetes. Overall study findings and caveats: cDNA-based reads could over-represent cells with high TCR expression. For Type 1 diabetes patients, all four CD4+ subsets carried TCRB CDR3s that were moderately but significantly shorter.

Note on this clone: Its antigen is currently unknown.

Germline assignment: CDR1 SGHTA and CDR2 FQGNSA. This CDR3 has 13 amino acids. Trimming pared 0 bases from V and 6 bases from J, leaving 6 bases between. Of the isolated RNA, all was reverse transcribed, and so the sequenced material was expressed TCRB transcripts. Repertoires were generated with immunoSEQ multiplex PCR, while TCRdb's copy carries only in-frame clones and drops some. The data contain more than 100,000 clones, about a sixth of them singletons. Sequences were obtained from central memory CD4+ T cells from blood. This clonotype was obtained from a man aged 25-45 years with type 1 diabetes. The chain combines TRBV7-2 with TRBJ1-5; no firm D call. The CDR3: CASSLAPAQPQHF. The CDR3 DNA follows: TGTGCCAGCAGCTTAGCCCCAGCTCAGCCCCAGCATTTT.